The subject of this entry is one T cell receptor beta chain. Its antigen is not identified. Mouse germline and gene names are used. Coverage ceases 4 residues before the CDR3 finishes, and the germline J gene fills in the end. CDR3 length: 15 amino acids. With V trimmed by 5 bases and J by 0 bases, 3 bases remained unmatched. CDR1 and CDR2 (germline): NSHNY, SYGAGN. Cells pooled from cutaneous lymph nodes were sorted on CD4, CD8alpha, NKG2D, NKG2ACE and other markers. After isolation, RNA underwent reverse transcription to generate cDNA as the sequencing template. This table comes from immunoSEQ multiplex PCR, and its TCRdb copy is limited to in-frame clones, with some not included. The sample shows 270,000 or so clones, none of them appearing just once. This entry belongs to a study of CD8+ T cells in alopecia areata. Findings and caveats of the study: Sequencing of scalp samples also includes resident alphabeta T cells from normal skin. More clonal than normal scalp was lesional scalp, particularly alopecia totalis/universalis. TCRs were shared less clearly across patients than in mice, possibly for HLA-related reasons.

Material: CD4+ T cells sorted from a lymph node. The TCR comes from a C3H/HeJ mouse with alopecia areata. Strain haplotype (MHC): H2-k. The chain is built from TRBV13-1 and TRBJ2-3; the match to TRBD1 covers 10 bases. This CDR3 is CASRGQGFSAETLYF. Incomplete CDR3 DNA: TGTGCCAGCAGGGGACAGGGGTTTAGTGCAGAA.